This TCR beta chain was retrieved from a study of T cell repertoires in cytomegalovirus infection. Overall study: Selected CMV epitopes included recently identified HLA-C-restricted ones as well as well-studied HLA-B-restricted ones. Public TCR beta signatures were indicative of both CMV infection and a matching HLA type. Study observations and caveats: HLA-C-restricted TCR beta clonotypes specific for CMV led the ex vivo response. Of the TCR beta families, the public ones yielded a cumulative frequency that identified carriers of CMV plus the relevant HLA.

The CDR3 consists of 15 residues. Trimming stripped 2 bases from V and 0 bases from J, with 7 bases between. CDR1 is MRHNA, CDR2 SNTAGT, per germline. TCRdb re-analysed the reads in MiXCR, keeping a single row per CDR3 protein. This sample has some 920,000 distinct CDR3 sequences, with approximately 32% found just once. This clonotype was picked up a small number of times. What it binds is unknown. The receptor's source is a human donor in good health (CMV status not recorded). Some clones in this sample may be carry-over from other donors' samples. The source material was cultured CD8+ T cells from PBMCs, sampled from culture after CMV antigen stimulation. The chain combines TRBV6-4 with TRBJ1-4; D gene uncertain. The CDR3 region is CASSDRGATNEKLFF. The CDR3 region has the DNA TGTGCCAGCAGTGACAGAGGTGCAACTAATGAAAAACTGTTTTTT.